Listed here is a single T cell receptor (beta chain). Its antigen has not been determined. No qualities accompany the bases; no much larger clone lies one base away. The data are from a study of shared clonotypes between healthy human individuals (dated by TCRdb to about 2020). Context from the whole study: The cohort comprised a couple of women and a few men aged 18 to 49 years. Per donor, three plates each were used for CD4 naive and CD4 memory, two for CD8 naive, and one for CD8 memory. To estimate repertoire size and how much clonotypes are shared between individuals, the study performed deep sequencing of blood TCR repertoires from about five healthy adults. Libraries were prepared and TCR repertoires were sequenced by different laboratories using diverse techniques, in order to increase sequencing depth and limit assay-specific biases. Between about 0.85 and 8.9 billion PBMCs per donor were obtained by leukapheresis.

Study-level results and caveats: Rarefaction of sorted-subset datasets indicated incomplete sequencing despite the large sequencing depth. Higher generation probabilities were observed for clonotypes shared by all four sorted-subset donors than for non-shared clonotypes. Sampling was restricted to blood, and TCR repertoires in tissue are likely to differ from TCR repertoires in blood. The small number of donors limited the genetic and exposure-history diversity represented. About 5% of naive CD4, 3.5% of naive CD8, approximately 2% of memory CD4, and less than 0.45% of memory CD8 clonotypes were shared across a few donors. Naive subsets generally had larger estimated clonotype richness than memory subsets. Pairwise subsampling indicated that sequencing depth was expected to affect the degree of clonotype sharing among donors.

CD8 naive samples were CD45RO-negative cells positively selected for CCR7, giving a CD45RA+CCR7+ population that excluded TemRA cells. Healthy HIV-negative adults with no recently reported acute infections or vaccinations were included as donors. Only Caucasian adults living in Nashville, Tennessee, USA were represented among the donors. Blood was obtained by leukapheresis, after which PBMCs were separated by Ficoll-Histopaque density gradient centrifugation and cryopreserved in liquid nitrogen vapor phase. Analytical flow cytometry was used to check the purity and quantity of each magnetically sorted T cell population. Genomic DNA was isolated from every sorted fraction and measured by UV absorbance on a Nanodrop 2000c. TCR CDR3 regions were amplified from genomic DNA by multiplex PCR using the deep immunoSEQ assay. For each cell subset, the extracted genomic DNA was distributed evenly across all wells of several immunoSEQ 96-well plates, and each plate served as one replicate. For sorted subsets, each replicate PCR was loaded with about 200 ng genomic DNA, equivalent to approximately 27,000 T cell genomes. The purified libraries were quantified using a Qubit 3.0 fluorometer, sized with a Bioanalyzer 2100, and then quantified again using the KAPA Library Quantification kit. Every immunoSEQ 96-well plate was sequenced on a separate single-read 150-cycle Illumina NextSeq 550 flow cell. As for how the authors treated the data: Because only junctional sequences without quality scores were contained in the immunoSEQ output, filtering matching that applied to full-length reads could not be performed. To assign V/J genes and CDR3, sequences were annotated using PyIR, a Python wrapper for IgBLAST v1.9, with IMGT germline references. Reads were filtered out if the reads had weak V/J assignments (E-value above 1e-6), no CDR3, stop codons, out-of-frame junctions, or ambiguous translated residues. V3J clonotypes were defined as sequences sharing the same inferred V gene, J gene, and CDR3 amino acid sequence. Percentage overlap between repertoires was calculated by dividing the number of shared unique clonotypes by the size of the smaller repertoire. Three approaches were used to assess repertoire richness: RTK rarefaction, the Chao1 estimator, and Recon v2.1 estimates of unobserved clonotypes. Generation probabilities were computed with OLGA for all TCRbeta clonotypes obtained by the gDNA method from several donors. Drawn from immuneACCESS, this table holds only the in-frame rearrangements with V and J called that TCRdb kept. Clones are partly lost; checked studies trace under half to an unresolved V gene and leave the rest unexplained. For V, J and clone size, that table is used; D and trimming come from the DNA. This sample is represented by approximately 2,000,000 clones; 85% to 95% of them were singletons. The ten largest clonotypes hold around 1.7% of the sample.

CDR1 MRHNA and CDR2 SNTAGT are derived from the germline V gene. Taken from cysteine to phenylalanine, the CDR3 has 14 residues. This entry keeps only the CDR3 DNA: 42 bases, framed from base 1. Relative to germline, V is 6 bases shorter and J is 5 bases shorter, with 14 bases between their ends. The TCR sequence derives from a man in his late teens or twenties in good health. Some clones in this sample may be carry-over from other donors' samples. This sequence uses TRBV6-4 and TRBJ1-5, and TRBD1 may be the D gene, going by 5 matching bases. Sequencing input: naive CD8+ T cells from PBMCs. The cell subset or site label corresponds to: CD45RA+CCR7+. In nucleotide form, the sequence is TGTGCCAGCAGCTATCGACAGACCGATCAGCCCCAGCATTTT. Translation gives CASSYRQTDQPQHF.